The 28 T cell receptor beta chains presented below share a single source sample, sequenced in a study of blood T cell repertoires in COVID-19. The repertoire was sequenced with immunoSEQ multiplex PCR; TCRdb's copy has only in-frame clones and lacks some. The repertoire holds some 110,000 clones, with less than 95% as singletons. The sample comprised peripheral blood. The source of these receptors is a human donor with active COVID-19. The donor label of this sample is uncertain.

V is TRBV5-1 and J is TRBJ1-2; D not certain. Germline loops: CDR1 SGHRS, CDR2 YFSETQ. Trimming pared 0 bases from V and 2 bases from J, leaving 11 bases between. This CDR3 is 15 amino acids long. The CDR3 loop is CASSLAVGFNYGYTF. The CDR3 DNA follows: TGCGCCAGCAGCTTGGCGGTGGGCTTCAACTATGGCTACACCTTC.

This chain connects TRBV14 to TRBJ2-1; no definite D call. CDR1 SGHDN and CDR2 FVKESK come from the germline V gene. The CDR3 has 15 amino acids. The V and J ends lost 4 bases and 5 bases respectively, with 15 bases between them. CDR3 region: CASSLVAGRDNEQFF. The CDR3 DNA follows: TGTGCCAGCAGCCTTGTGGCAGGTCGCGACAATGAGCAGTTCTTC.

This rearrangement joins TRBV4-3 to TRBJ2-1; possibly TRBD1 for D (6 bases). CDR1 is LGHNA and CDR2 is YSLEER in the germline V gene. Between the trimmed V and J ends, which lost 0 bases and 7 bases, there was a span of 10 bases. The CDR3 is made up of 14 amino acids. The CDR3 DNA reads as TGCGCCAGCAGCCAAGATCGGACAGTAAATGAGCAGTTCTTC. Protein: CASSQDRTVNEQFF.

This chain connects TRBV4-3 to TRBJ1-3, with D unresolved. The germline V gene has CDR1 LGHNA and CDR2 YSLEER. Trimming cost V 4 bases and J 10 bases, with 14 bases left between them. This CDR3 comprises 13 residues. The CDR3 DNA reads TGCGCCAGCAGCCCGATCCTCGCGGGGACCATATATTTT. This encodes CASSPILAGTIYF.

The rearrangement links TRBV4-3 to TRBJ2-2; a weak D match, TRBD2 (6 bases). Trimming removed 3 bases at V and 5 bases at J, with 19 bases between. This CDR3 is 17 amino acids long. Germline CDR1 LGHNA, CDR2 YSLEER. Here the CDR3 reads CASSHADMGGGTGELFF. The CDR3 DNA reads as TGCGCCAGCAGCCACGCCGACATGGGGGGTGGTACCGGGGAGCTGTTTTTT.

V and J are TRBV4-1 and TRBJ1-6, with 7 bases lining up with TRBD1. V dropped 2 bases and J dropped 0; count of bases not matched to a gene: 7. CDR3 length: 18 amino acids. Germline V gene lookup returns CDR1 MGHRA and CDR2 YSYEKL. The CDR3 is CASSQKGTANSYNSPLHF. CDR3 sequence (DNA): TGCGCCAGCAGCCAAAAGGGGACAGCAAACTCCTATAATTCACCCCTCCACTTT.

The chain uses TRBV4-3 and TRBJ1-5, with 8 bases aligning to TRBD1. Germline lookup yields CDR1 LGHNA and CDR2 YSLEER. Trimming cost V 1 base and J 2 bases; bases outside gene matches: 1. The CDR3 is 15 residues long. CDR3 sequence (DNA): TGCGCCAGCAGCCAAGTGACAGGGGGCAATCAGCCCCAGCATTTT. This codes for CASSQVTGGNQPQHF.

As regards this clone: This specimen includes other DNA sequences encoding the same CDR3. This chain connects TRBV4-1 to TRBJ2-6, with a weak D call TRBD2 (5 bases). The CDR3 has 17 residues. The V gene's germline CDR1 is MGHRA and CDR2 YSYEKL. Trimming took off 0 bases at V and 2 bases at J, with 11 bases between the two ends. The CDR3 loop reads CASSQDERAAGANVLTF. In DNA form, the CDR3 reads TGCGCCAGCAGCCAAGATGAGCGAGCGGCTGGGGCCAACGTCCTGACTTTC.

This chain connects TRBV19 to TRBJ2-1; D is unresolved. V was pared by 5 bases and J by 3 bases, with 11 bases between. The CDR3 totals 14 residues. Germline CDR1 LNHDA, CDR2 SQIVND (reference sequence). The CDR3 sequence: CASSYRAVYNEQFF. CDR3 nucleotide sequence: TGTGCCAGTAGTTATAGAGCCGTCTACAATGAGCAGTTCTTC.

The chain combines TRBV19 with TRBJ2-2, with a possible D match to TRBD2 (6 bases). The germline V and J ends were trimmed by 4 bases and 4 bases, with 13 bases remaining between them. Germline V gene data show CDR1 as LNHDA and CDR2 as SQIVND (reference sequence). This CDR3 comprises 15 residues. The CDR3 region has the DNA TGTGCCAGTAGTACCCGACTAGGCCCCACCGGGGAGCTGTTTTTT. Amino acid sequence: CASSTRLGPTGELFF.

The chain employs TRBV7-2 and TRBJ2-5, with D hard to call. The CDR3 is 15 amino acids. CDR1 SGHTA and CDR2 FQGNSA come from the germline V gene. Trimming cost V 5 bases and J 2 bases, with 15 bases left between them. CDR3 region: CASSKRITVQETQYF. The CDR3 DNA follows: TGTGCCAGCAGCAAACGCATTACAGTACAAGAGACCCAGTACTTC.

The chain couples TRBV6-5 to TRBJ2-5, with 9 bases lining up with TRBD2. V lost 2 bases to trimming and J lost 5 bases; unmatched junction nucleotides: 6. From germline, CDR1 is MNHEY and CDR2 SVGAGI. This CDR3 is built from 15 residues. CDR3 sequence: CASSYGGGGFETQYF. In nucleotides, the CDR3 is TGTGCCAGCAGTTACGGCGGGGGGGGCTTCGAGACCCAGTACTTC.

This clone has a single count. This chain connects TRBV4-2 to TRBJ1-3; 7 nucleotides match TRBD1. Losses at the gene ends were 0 bases for V and 5 bases for J; bases not matched to a gene: 4. The CDR3 is made up of 15 amino acids. Per germline, CDR1 LGHNA and CDR2 YNFKEQ. CDR3 sequence (DNA): TGTGCCAGCAGCCAAGAGGCAGGGGGTAGAAACACCATATATTTT. Protein product: CASSQEAGGRNTIYF.

The V gene is TRBV18, the J gene TRBJ2-2; 11 bases map to TRBD2. Germline CDR1 is KGHSH and CDR2 is LQKENI. The ends lost 3 bases at V and 2 bases at J; junction bases unmatched: 5. The CDR3 covers 17 residues. DNA of the CDR3: TGTGCCAGCTCACCGACTAGCGGGGTAATTAACACCGGGGAGCTGTTTTTT. The encoded protein is CASSPTSGVINTGELFF.

The V call is TRBV4-3, the J call TRBJ1-1; D not resolved. The length of the CDR3 is 16 residues. CDR1 LGHNA and CDR2 YSLEER come from the germline V gene. The V end was cut by 0 bases, the J end by 3 bases, with 14 bases between. The CDR3 is CASSQDPQFPYTEAFF. The CDR3 DNA is TGCGCCAGCAGCCAAGATCCGCAGTTCCCTTACACTGAAGCTTTCTTT.

V is TRBV29-1 and J is TRBJ2-1; D is unclear. The CDR3 is 11 residues long. V was trimmed by 4 bases and J by 5 bases, leaving 6 bases between them. Per the germline V gene, CDR1 is SQVTM and CDR2 is ANQGSEA. CDR3: CSVADNNEQFF. CDR3 coding DNA: TGCAGCGTTGCAGACAACAATGAGCAGTTCTTC.

V and J are TRBV27 and TRBJ2-7; 12 bases match TRBD2. CDR1 MNHEY and CDR2 SMNVEV come from the germline V gene (reference sequence). V shed 9 bases and J 4 bases; nucleotides not matched to a gene: 7. CDR3 length: 14 residues. The CDR3 DNA reads TGTGCCAGTCAGACTAGCGGGGGTCTTTACGAGCAGTACTTC. This translates into CASQTSGGLYEQYF.

The V call is TRBV24-1, the J call TRBJ2-3; 15 bases fit TRBD2. With 4 bases clipped from V and 4 bases from J, the junction kept 17 bases outside the gene matches. The CDR3 consists of 21 residues. The germline CDR1 and CDR2 sequences are KGHDR and SFDVKD. The CDR3 DNA is TGTGCCACCAGTGACCAAAGGACTAGCGGGGGGGCTCCCCTTGGTGCAGATACGCAGTATTTT. It is translated as CATSDQRTSGGAPLGADTQYF.

V usage is TRBV29-1 and J usage is TRBJ2-7; D might be TRBD1 (6 bases). V lost 7 bases and J lost 4, with 14 bases in between. The CDR3 contains 12 residues. Germline V gene sequence: CDR1 SQVTM, CDR2 ANQGSEA. CDR3 DNA sequence: TGCAGCGCCAGAAACGGACAGTACGAGCAGTACTTC. Amino acids: CSARNGQYEQYF.

The CDR3 region is CASSPGLSIHEQYF. DNA of the CDR3: TGTGCCAGCAGCCCAGGCCTATCAATCCACGAGCAGTACTTC. This chain joins TRBV7-6 and TRBJ2-7; D gene ambiguous. The CDR3 runs 14 residues. V lost 5 bases and J 5 bases, leaving 16 bases between the germline ends. Germline V gene sequence: CDR1 SGHVS, CDR2 FNYEAQ.

The CDR3 DNA is TGTGCCAGTAGCTTCGGACAGAGCTCTGAAGCTTTCTTT. Its translation: CASSFGQSSEAFF. This rearrangement joins TRBV19 to TRBJ1-1, with D tentatively TRBD1 (6 bases). Germline V gene sequence: CDR1 LNHDA, CDR2 SQIVND (reference sequence). The ends were cut back, 6 bases at V and 6 bases at J, with 14 bases in the middle. CDR3 length: 13 amino acids. The whole variable domain, remainder taken from reference TRBV19 and TRBJ1-1, is DGGITQSPKYLFRKEGQNVTLSCEQNLNHDAMYWYRQDPGQGLRLIYYSQIVNDFQKGDIAEGYSVSREKKESFPLTVTSAQKNPTAFYLCASSFGQSSEAFFGQGTRLTVV.

The chain links TRBV7-8 to TRBJ1-1, with TRBD1 matching 10 bases. Germline V gene sequence: CDR1 SGHVS, CDR2 FQNEAQ. The CDR3 contains 14 residues. V shed 1 base and J 8 bases; nucleotides not matched to a gene: 4. Written as DNA, the CDR3 is TGTGCCAGCAGCTTAGGAGGGACAGGGGCGGAAGCTTTCTTT. As protein: CASSLGGTGAEAFF.

The chain is built from TRBV27 and TRBJ2-7; D is ambiguous. CDR1 and CDR2 (germline): MNHEY, SMNVEV (reference sequence). V was pared by 4 bases and J by 10 bases, with 14 bases between. The CDR3 sequence is 12 residues long. The CDR3 spells CASSSHPRIQYF. The CDR3 DNA reads as TGTGCCAGCAGTTCCCACCCCAGAATCCAGTACTTC.

The chain recombines TRBV5-5 with TRBJ1-2, with unresolved D. The CDR3 is 13 amino acids. V was shortened by 0 bases and J by 7 bases, with 10 bases between the two germline ends. Germline V gives CDR1 SGHKS, CDR2 YYEKEE (reference sequence). CDR3 in amino acids: CASSLGATAGYTF. In nucleotides, the CDR3 is TGTGCCAGCAGCTTGGGGGCTACGGCTGGCTACACCTTC.

This chain connects TRBV13 to TRBJ2-7, with 7 nucleotides matching TRBD1. J was trimmed by 7 bases and V by 2 bases; bases with no gene match: 11. The CDR3 covers 15 residues. Germline CDR1 is PRHDT and CDR2 is FYEKMQ (reference sequence). CDR3 in DNA: TGTGCCAGCAGCTTATGGGACAGTGGCGAGTTAGAGCAGTACTTC. Translating it yields CASSLWDSGELEQYF.

The chain recombines TRBV19 with TRBJ1-5; D gene uncertain. Germline assignment: CDR1 LNHDA and CDR2 SQIVND (reference sequence). Trimming shortened V by 3 bases and J by 0 bases, and 21 bases separated the two germline ends. CDR3 size: 19 residues. CDR3 in DNA: TGTGCCAGTAGTATCTCTTCGGTCCGAGGTTCGTATAGCAATCAGCCCCAGCATTTT. Translation: CASSISSVRGSYSNQPQHF.

The V gene is TRBV27, the J gene TRBJ1-2; D perhaps matches TRBD1 (6 bases). This CDR3 region has 15 residues. CDR1 is MNHEY and CDR2 is SMNVEV in the germline V gene (reference sequence). Between the trimmed V and J ends, which lost 5 bases and 5 bases, there was a span of 18 bases. DNA for the CDR3: TGTGCCAGCAGTCCAACCGGGACAATTTCTTATGGCTACACCTTC. Translating it yields CASSPTGTISYGYTF.

The genes are TRBV4-3 and TRBJ1-2, with 7 bases lining up with TRBD1. After removal of 5 bases from V and 7 bases from J, the junction contained 10 bases not matched to a gene. The CDR3 consists of 14 residues. CDR1 and CDR2 (germline): LGHNA, YSLEER. CDR3 loop: CASSSGQQSGGYTF. The DNA of the CDR3 is TGCGCCAGCAGCTCGGGACAGCAGTCCGGTGGCTACACCTTC.